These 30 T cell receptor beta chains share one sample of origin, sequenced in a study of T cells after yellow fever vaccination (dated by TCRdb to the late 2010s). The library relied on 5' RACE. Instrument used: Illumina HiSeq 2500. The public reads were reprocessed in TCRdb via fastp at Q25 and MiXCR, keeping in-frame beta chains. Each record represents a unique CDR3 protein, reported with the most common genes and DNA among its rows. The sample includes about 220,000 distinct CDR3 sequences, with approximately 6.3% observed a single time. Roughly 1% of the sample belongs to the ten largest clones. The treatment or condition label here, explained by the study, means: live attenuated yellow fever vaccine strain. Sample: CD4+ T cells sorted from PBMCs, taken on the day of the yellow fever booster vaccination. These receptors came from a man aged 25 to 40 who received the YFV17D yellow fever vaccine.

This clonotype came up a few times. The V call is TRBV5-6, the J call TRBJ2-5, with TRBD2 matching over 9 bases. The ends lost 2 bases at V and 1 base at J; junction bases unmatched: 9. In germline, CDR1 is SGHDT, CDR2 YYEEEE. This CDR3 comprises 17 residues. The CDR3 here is CASSFLTSGNSQETQYF. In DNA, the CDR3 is TGTGCCAGCAGCTTTTTGACTAGCGGAAACTCCCAAGAGACCCAGTACTTC.

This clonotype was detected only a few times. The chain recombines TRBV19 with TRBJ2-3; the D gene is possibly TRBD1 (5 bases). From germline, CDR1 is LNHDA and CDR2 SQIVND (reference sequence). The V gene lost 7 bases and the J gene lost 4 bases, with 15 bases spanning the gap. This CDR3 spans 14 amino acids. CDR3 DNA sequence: TGTGCCAGTACAGCAGGGCGAGGCTCAGATACGCAGTATTTT. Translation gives CASTAGRGSDTQYF.

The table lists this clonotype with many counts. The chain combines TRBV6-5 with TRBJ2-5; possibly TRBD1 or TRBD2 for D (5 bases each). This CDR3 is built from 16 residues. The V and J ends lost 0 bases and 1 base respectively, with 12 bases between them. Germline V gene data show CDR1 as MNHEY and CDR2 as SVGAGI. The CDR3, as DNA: TGTGCCAGCAGTTACTCGATAGCGAGGGGCCAAGAGACCCAGTACTTC. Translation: CASSYSIARGQETQYF.

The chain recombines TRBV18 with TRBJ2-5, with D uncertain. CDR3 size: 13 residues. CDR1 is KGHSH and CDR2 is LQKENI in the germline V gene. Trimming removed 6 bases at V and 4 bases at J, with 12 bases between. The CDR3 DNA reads TGTGCCAGCTCGCTAGGAATGATAGAGACCCAGTACTTC. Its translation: CASSLGMIETQYF.

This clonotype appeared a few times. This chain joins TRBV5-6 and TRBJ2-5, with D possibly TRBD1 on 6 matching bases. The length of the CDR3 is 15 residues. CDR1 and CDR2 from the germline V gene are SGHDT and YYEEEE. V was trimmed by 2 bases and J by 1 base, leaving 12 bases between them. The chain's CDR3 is CASSFVPGAQETQYF. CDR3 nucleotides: TGTGCCAGCAGCTTCGTCCCAGGGGCCCAAGAGACCCAGTACTTC.

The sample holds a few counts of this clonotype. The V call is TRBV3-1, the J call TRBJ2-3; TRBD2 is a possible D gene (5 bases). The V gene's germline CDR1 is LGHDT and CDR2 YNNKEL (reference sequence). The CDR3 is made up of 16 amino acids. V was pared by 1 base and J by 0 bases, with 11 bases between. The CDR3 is CASSQVLGISTDTQYF. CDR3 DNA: TGTGCCAGCAGCCAAGTTCTCGGGATAAGCACAGATACGCAGTATTTT.

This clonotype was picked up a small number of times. The CDR3 DNA reads as TGCGCCAGCAGGCGAAGCCCTCAGACCTCCTACAATGAGCAGTTCTTC. Residues: CASRRSPQTSYNEQFF. This rearrangement joins TRBV4-1 to TRBJ2-1; no reliable D call. Per the germline V gene, CDR1 is MGHRA and CDR2 is YSYEKL. The V and J ends lost 6 bases and 0 bases respectively, with 15 bases between them. There are 16 residues in the CDR3.

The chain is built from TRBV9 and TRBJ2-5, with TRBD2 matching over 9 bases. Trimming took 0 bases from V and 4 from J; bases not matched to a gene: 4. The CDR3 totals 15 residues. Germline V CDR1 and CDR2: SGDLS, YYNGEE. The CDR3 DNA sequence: TGTGCCAGCAGCGTAGCTAGCGGGATATCAGAGACCCAGTACTTC. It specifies CASSVASGISETQYF.

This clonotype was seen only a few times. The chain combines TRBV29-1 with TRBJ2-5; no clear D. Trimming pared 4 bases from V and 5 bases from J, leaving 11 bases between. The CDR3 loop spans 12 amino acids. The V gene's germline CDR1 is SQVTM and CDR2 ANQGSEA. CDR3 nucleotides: TGCAGCGTTGGACCGGTTCTGGAGACCCAGTACTTC. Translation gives CSVGPVLETQYF.

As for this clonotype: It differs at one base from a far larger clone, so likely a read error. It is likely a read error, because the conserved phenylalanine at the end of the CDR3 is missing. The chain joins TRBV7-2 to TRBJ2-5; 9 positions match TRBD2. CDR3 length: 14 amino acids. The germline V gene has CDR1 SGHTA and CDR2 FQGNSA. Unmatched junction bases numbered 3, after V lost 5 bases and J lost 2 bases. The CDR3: CASSLTSGQETQYS. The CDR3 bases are TGTGCCAGCAGCCTGACTAGCGGACAAGAGACCCAGTACTCC.

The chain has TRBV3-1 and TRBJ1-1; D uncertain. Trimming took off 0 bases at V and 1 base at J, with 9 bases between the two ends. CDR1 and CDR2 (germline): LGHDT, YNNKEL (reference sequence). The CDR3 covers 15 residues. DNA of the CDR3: TGTGCCAGCAGCCAAGATTTACATTCGAACACTGAAGCTTTCTTT. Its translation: CASSQDLHSNTEAFF.

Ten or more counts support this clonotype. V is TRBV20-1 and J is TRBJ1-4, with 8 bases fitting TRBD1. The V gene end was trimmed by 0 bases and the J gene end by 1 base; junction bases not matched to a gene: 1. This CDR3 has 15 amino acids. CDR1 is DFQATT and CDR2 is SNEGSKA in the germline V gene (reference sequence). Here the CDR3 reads CSARDRGRTNEKLFF. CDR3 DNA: TGCAGTGCTAGAGACAGGGGGCGAACTAATGAAAAACTGTTTTTT.

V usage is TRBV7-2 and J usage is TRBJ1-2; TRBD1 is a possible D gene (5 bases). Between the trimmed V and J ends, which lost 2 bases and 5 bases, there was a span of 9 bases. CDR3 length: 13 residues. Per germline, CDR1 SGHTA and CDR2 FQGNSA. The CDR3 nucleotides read TGTGCCAGCAGCTTACAACAGGTTTATGGCTACACCTTC. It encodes CASSLQQVYGYTF.

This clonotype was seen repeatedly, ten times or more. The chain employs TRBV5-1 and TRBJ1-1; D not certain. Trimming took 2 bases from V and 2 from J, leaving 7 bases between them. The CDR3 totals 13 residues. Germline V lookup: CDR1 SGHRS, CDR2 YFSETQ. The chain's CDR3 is CASSFNGNTEAFF. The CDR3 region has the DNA TGCGCCAGCAGCTTCAACGGCAACACTGAAGCTTTCTTT. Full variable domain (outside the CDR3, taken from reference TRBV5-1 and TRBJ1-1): KAGVTQTPRYLIKTRGQQVTLSCSPISGHRSVSWYQQTPGQGLQFLFEYFSETQRNKGNFPGRFSGRQFSNSRSEMNVSTLELGDSALYLCASSFNGNTEAFFGQGTRLTVV.

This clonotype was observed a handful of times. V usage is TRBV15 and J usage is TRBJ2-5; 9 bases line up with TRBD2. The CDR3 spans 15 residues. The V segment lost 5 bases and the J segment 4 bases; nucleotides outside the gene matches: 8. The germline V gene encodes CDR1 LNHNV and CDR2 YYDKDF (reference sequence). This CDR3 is CATSGLLAGVETQYF. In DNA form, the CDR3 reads TGTGCCACCAGCGGACTATTAGCGGGAGTAGAGACCCAGTACTTC. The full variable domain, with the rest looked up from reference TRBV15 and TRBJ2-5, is DAMVIQNPRYQVTQFGKPVTLSCSQTLNHNVMYWYQQKSSQAPKLLFHYYDKDFNNEADTPDNFQSRRPNTSFCFLDIRSPGLGDTAMYLCATSGLLAGVETQYFGPGTRLLVL.

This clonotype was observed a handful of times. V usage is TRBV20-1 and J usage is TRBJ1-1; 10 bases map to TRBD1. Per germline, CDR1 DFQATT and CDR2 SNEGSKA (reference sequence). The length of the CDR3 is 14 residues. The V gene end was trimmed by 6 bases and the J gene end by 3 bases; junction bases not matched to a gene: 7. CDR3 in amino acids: CSAEDRGLDTEAFF. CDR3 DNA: TGCAGTGCCGAAGACAGGGGGCTTGACACTGAAGCTTTCTTT.

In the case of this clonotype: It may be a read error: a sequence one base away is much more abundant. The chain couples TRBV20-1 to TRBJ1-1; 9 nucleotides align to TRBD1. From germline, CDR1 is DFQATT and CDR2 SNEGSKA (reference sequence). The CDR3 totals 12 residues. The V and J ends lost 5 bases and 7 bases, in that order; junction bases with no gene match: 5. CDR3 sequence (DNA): TGCAGTGCTGGAGGGACAGGGATTGAAGCTTTCTTT. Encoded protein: CSAGGTGIEAFF.

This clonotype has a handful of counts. In DNA, the CDR3 is TGCAGTGCGGTCGGGACAGCTAATCAGCCCCAGCATTTT. Translating it yields CSAVGTANQPQHF. The chain links TRBV20-1 to TRBJ1-5; 7 bases are shared with TRBD1. The CDR3 sequence is 13 residues long. CDR1 is DFQATT and CDR2 is SNEGSKA in the germline V gene (reference sequence). The J segment lost 4 bases and the V segment lost 6 bases, leaving 6 bases of the junction unmatched.

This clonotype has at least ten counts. The DNA for the CDR3 is TGTGCCAGCGCGTTCGGGGAGACCCAGTACTTC. Translating it yields CASAFGETQYF. J is TRBJ2-5 and V is TRBV2; no clear D. Per germline, CDR1 SNHLY and CDR2 FYNNEI. The CDR3 is made up of 11 amino acids. Trimming pared 8 bases from V and 5 bases from J, leaving 9 bases between.

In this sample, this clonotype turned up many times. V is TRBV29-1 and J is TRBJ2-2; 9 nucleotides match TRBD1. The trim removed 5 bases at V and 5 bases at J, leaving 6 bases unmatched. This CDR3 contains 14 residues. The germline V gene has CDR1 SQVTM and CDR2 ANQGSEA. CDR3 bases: TGCAGCGTTCTGGGACAGGGAAGGACCGGGGAGCTGTTTTTT. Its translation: CSVLGQGRTGELFF.

The CDR3 DNA is TGCAGTGCTACCCCTAGCGGGAAGGGGAATGAGCAGTTCTTC. This sequence encodes CSATPSGKGNEQFF. V usage is TRBV20-1 and J usage is TRBJ2-1; TRBD2 aligns across 9 bases. Germline V gives CDR1 DFQATT, CDR2 SNEGSKA (reference sequence). The length of the CDR3 is 14 residues. The V and J ends lost 4 bases and 7 bases, in that order; junction bases with no gene match: 8.

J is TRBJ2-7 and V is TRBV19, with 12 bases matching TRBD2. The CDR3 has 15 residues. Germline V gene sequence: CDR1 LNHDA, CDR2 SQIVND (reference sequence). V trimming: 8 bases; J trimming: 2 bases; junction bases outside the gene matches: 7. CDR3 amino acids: CASRSGLAGTYEQYF. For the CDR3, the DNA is TGTGCCAGTCGGTCGGGACTAGCGGGTACCTACGAGCAGTACTTC. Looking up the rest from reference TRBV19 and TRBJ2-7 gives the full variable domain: DGGITQSPKYLFRKEGQNVTLSCEQNLNHDAMYWYRQDPGQGLRLIYYSQIVNDFQKGDIAEGYSVSREKKESFPLTVTSAQKNPTAFYLCASRSGLAGTYEQYFGPGTRLTVT.

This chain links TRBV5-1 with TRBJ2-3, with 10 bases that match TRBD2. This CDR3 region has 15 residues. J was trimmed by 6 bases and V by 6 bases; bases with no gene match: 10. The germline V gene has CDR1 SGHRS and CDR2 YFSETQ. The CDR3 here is CASMGLASGSDTQYF. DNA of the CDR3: TGCGCCAGCATGGGTTTGGCTAGCGGGAGTGATACGCAGTATTTT.

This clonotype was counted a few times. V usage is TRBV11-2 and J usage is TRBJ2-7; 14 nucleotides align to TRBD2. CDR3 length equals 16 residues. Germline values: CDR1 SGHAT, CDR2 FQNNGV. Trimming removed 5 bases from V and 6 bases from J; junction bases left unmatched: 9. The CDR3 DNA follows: TGTGCCAGCAGCAGACACACCGGGACTAGCGGGAGCGAGCAGTACTTC. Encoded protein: CASSRHTGTSGSEQYF.

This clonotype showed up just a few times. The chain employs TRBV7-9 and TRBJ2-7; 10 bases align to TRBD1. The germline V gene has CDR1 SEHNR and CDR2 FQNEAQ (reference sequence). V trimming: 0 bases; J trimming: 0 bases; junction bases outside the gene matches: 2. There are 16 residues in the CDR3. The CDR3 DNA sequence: TGTGCCAGCAGCTTAGCGGGACAGGGGACCTCCTACGAGCAGTACTTC. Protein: CASSLAGQGTSYEQYF.

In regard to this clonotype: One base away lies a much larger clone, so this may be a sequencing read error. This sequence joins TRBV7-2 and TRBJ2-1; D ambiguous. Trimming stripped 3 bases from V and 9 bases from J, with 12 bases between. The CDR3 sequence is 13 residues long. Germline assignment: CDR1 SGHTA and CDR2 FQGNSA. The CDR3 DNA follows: TGTGCCAGCAGCTTTAGCCCCCCGGGTGAGCAGTTCTTC. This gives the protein CASSFSPPGEQFF.

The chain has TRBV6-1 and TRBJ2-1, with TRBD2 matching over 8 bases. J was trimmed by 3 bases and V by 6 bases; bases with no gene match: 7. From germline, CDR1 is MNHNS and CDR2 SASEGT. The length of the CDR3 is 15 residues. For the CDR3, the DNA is TGTGCCAGCAGGGCCGGGACTAGGATCTACAATGAGCAGTTCTTC. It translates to CASRAGTRIYNEQFF.

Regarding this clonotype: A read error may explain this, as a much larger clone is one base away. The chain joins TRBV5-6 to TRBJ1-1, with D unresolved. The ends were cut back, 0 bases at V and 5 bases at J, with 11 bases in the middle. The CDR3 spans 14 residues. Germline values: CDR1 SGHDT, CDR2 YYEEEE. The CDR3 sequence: CASSLVGRETEAFF. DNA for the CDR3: TGTGCCAGCAGCTTGGTGGGTCGGGAAACTGAAGCTTTCTTT. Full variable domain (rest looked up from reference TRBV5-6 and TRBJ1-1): DAGVTQSPTHLIKTRGQQVTLRCSPKSGHDTVSWYQQALGQGPQFIFQYYEEEERQRGNFPDRFSGHQFPNYSSELNVNALLLGDSALYLCASSLVGRETEAFFGQGTRLTVV.

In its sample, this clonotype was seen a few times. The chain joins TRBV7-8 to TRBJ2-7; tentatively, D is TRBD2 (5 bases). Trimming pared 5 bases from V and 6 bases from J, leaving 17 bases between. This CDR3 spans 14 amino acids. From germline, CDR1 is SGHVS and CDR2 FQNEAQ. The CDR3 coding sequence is TGTGCCAGCAGCCCACGCGGGCGATCGAGCGAGCAGTACTTC. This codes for CASSPRGRSSEQYF. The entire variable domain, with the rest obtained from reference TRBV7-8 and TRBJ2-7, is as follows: GAGVSQSPRYKVAKRGQDVALRCDPISGHVSLFWYQQALGQGPEFLTYFQNEAQLDKSGLPSDRFFAERPEGSVSTLKIQRTQQEDSAVYLCASSPRGRSSEQYFGPGTRLTVT.

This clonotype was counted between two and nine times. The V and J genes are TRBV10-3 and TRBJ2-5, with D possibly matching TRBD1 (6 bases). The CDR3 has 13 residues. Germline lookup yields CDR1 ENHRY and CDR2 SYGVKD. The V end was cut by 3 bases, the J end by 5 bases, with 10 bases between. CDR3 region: CAISEQGSETQYF. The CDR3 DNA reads TGTGCCATCAGTGAACAGGGTTCCGAGACCCAGTACTTC.